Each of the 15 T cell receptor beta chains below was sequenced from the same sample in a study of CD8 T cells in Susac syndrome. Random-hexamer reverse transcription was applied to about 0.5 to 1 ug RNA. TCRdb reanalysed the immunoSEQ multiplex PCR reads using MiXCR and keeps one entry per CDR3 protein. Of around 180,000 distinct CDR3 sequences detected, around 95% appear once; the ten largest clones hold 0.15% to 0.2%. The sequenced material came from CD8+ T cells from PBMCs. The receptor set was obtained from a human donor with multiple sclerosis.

DNA for the CDR3: TGTGCCAGCATTGCGGACAGCCGATACGAGCAGTACTTC. It translates to CASIADSRYEQYF. The J gene is TRBJ2-7, the V gene TRBV2; D may be TRBD1 (6 bases). CDR3 size: 13 residues. Trimming cost V 7 bases and J 4 bases, with 14 bases left between them. Looked up from germline, CDR1 is SNHLY and CDR2 is FYNNEI. The full variable domain, with the rest looked up from reference TRBV2 and TRBJ2-7, is EPEVTQTPSHQVTQMGQEVILRCVPISNHLYFYWYRQILGQKVEFLVSFYNNEISEKSEIFDDQFSVERPDGSNFTLKIRSTKLEDSAMYFCASIADSRYEQYFGPGTRLTVT.

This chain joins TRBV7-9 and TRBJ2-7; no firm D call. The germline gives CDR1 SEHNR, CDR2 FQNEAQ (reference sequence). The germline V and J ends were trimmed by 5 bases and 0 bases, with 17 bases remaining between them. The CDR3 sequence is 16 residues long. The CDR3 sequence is CASSQIVSEPSYEQYF. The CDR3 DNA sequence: TGTGCCAGCAGCCAGATCGTCAGCGAACCCTCCTACGAGCAGTACTTC. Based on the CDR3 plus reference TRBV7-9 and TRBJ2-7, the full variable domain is DTGVSQNPRHKITKRGQNVTFRCDPISEHNRLYWYRQTLGQGPEFLTYFQNEAQLEKSRLLSDRFSAERPKGSFSTLEIQRTEQGDSAMYLCASSQIVSEPSYEQYFGPGTRLTVT.

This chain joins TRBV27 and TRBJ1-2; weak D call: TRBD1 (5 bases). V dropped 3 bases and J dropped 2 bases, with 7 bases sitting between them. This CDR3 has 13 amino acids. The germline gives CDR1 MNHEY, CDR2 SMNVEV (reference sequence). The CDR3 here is CASSLNRNYGYTF. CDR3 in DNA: TGTGCCAGCAGTTTGAACAGGAACTATGGCTACACCTTC.

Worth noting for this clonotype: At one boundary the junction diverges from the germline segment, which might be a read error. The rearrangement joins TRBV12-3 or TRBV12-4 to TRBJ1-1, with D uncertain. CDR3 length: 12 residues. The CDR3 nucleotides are TGTGCCAGCGGGTCTATAAACAGTGAAGCTTTCTTT. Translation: CASGSINSEAFF.

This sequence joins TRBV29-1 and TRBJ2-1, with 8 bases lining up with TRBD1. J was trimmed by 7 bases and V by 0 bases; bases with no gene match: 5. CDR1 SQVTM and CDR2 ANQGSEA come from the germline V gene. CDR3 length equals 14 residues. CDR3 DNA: TGCAGCGTTGAAGATCAGGGGGCGGGAAATGAGCAGTTCTTC. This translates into CSVEDQGAGNEQFF.

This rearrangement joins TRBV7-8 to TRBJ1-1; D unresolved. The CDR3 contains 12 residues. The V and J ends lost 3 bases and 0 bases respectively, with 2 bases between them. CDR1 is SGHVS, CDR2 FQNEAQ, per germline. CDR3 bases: TGTGCCAGCAGCTTGATGAACACTGAAGCTTTCTTT. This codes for CASSLMNTEAFF.

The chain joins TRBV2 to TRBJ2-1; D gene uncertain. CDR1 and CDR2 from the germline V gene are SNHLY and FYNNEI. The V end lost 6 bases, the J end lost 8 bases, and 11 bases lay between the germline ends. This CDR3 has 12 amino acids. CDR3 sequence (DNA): TGTGCCAGCAGGGGATTGGTAGATGAGCAGTTCTTC. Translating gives CASRGLVDEQFF.

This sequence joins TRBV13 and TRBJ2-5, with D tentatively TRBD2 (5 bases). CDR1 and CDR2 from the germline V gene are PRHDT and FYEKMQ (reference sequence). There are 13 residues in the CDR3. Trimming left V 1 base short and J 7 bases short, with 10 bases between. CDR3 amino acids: CASSLVGARTQYF. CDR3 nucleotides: TGTGCCAGCAGCTTAGTGGGAGCTCGGACCCAGTACTTC.

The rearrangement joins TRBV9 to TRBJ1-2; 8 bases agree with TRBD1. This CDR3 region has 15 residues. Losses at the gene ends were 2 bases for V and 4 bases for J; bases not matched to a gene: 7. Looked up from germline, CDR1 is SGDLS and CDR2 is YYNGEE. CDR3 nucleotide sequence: TGTGCCAGCAGCGTGGATGGACAGGGAGGCTATGGCTACACCTTC. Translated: CASSVDGQGGYGYTF. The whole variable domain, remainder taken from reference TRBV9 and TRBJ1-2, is DSGVTQTPKHLITATGQRVTLRCSPRSGDLSVYWYQQSLDQGLQFLIQYYNGEERAKGNILERFSAQQFPDLHSELNLSSLELGDSALYFCASSVDGQGGYGYTFGSGTRLTVV.

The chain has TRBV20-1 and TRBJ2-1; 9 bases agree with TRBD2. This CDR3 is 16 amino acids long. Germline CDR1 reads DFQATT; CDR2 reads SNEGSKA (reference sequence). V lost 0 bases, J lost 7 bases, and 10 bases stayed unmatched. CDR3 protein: CSARDGGRALRNEQFF. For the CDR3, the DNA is TGCAGTGCTAGAGATGGCGGGAGGGCCCTCCGGAATGAGCAGTTCTTC.

CDR3 nucleotide sequence: TGCGCCAGCAGCTTGTCTACCGGGAGTCTTCCCTACGAGCAGTACTTC. It encodes CASSLSTGSLPYEQYF. This chain joins TRBV5-1 and TRBJ2-7, with TRBD2 as a possible D gene (6 bases). The CDR3 length is 16 residues. Trimming took 1 base from V and 2 from J, leaving 16 bases between them. Looked up from germline, CDR1 is SGHRS and CDR2 is YFSETQ.

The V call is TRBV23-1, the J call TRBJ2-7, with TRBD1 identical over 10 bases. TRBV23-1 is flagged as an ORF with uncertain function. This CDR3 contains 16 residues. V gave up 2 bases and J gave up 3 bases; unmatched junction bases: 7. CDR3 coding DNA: TGCGCCAGCAGTCAAATCCGGGACAGGGGTAACTACGAGCAGTACTTC. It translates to CASSQIRDRGNYEQYF.

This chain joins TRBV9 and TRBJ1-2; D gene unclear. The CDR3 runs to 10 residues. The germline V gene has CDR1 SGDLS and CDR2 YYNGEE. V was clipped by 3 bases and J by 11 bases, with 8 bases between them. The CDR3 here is CASSGRVYTF. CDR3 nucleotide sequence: TGTGCCAGCAGCGGACGGGTTTACACCTTC.

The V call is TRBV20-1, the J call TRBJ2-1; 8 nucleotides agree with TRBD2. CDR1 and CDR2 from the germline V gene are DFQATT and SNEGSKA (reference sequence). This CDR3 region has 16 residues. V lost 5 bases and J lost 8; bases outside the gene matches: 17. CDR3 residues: CSAPHSGKPPRDEQFF. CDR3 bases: TGCAGTGCTCCCCATAGCGGGAAACCCCCTAGGGATGAGCAGTTCTTC.

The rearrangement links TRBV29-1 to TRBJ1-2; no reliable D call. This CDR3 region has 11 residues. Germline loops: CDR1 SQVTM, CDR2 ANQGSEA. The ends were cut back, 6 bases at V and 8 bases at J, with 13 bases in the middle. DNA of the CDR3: TGCAGCGTCGCGTTTCGAGGGGGCTACACCTTC. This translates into CSVAFRGGYTF.